Each of the 18 T cell receptor beta chains below was sequenced from the same sample in a study of identical twins listed by TCRdb under 2016. To prepare the library, 5' RACE was applied. TCRdb names Illumina HiSeq 2000 as the instrument used. The public reads were reprocessed in TCRdb via fastp at Q25 and MiXCR, keeping in-frame beta chains. CDR3 protein duplicates are merged, each entry listing the most common genes and DNA. A total of around 18,000 distinct CDR3 sequences appear in this sample, 69% of them only once. The ten largest clonotypes hold 5% to 7% of the sample. The sample comprised memory (CD45RO+) T cells sorted from blood. The cell subset or site label here, explained by the study, means: CD45RO+ enriched T cells. The origin of the receptors is a woman aged 18-29 years in good health. This table probably holds off-target reads from a library built for another chain.

J is TRBJ1-1 and V is TRBV5-4; 8 bases line up with TRBD1. Germline V gene lookup returns CDR1 SGHNT and CDR2 YYREEE (reference sequence). V shed 3 bases, J shed 6 bases, and the junction held 4 bases outside the gene matches. The CDR3 totals 13 residues. CDR3: CASSYDRGAEAFF. CDR3 in DNA: TGTGCCAGCAGCTACGACAGGGGAGCTGAAGCTTTCTTT.

This clonotype was found a few times. V usage is TRBV20-1 and J usage is TRBJ2-1, with TRBD2 identical over 7 bases. The CDR3 consists of 16 residues. Germline V CDR1 and CDR2: DFQATT, SNEGSKA (reference sequence). Unmatched junction bases numbered 8, after V lost 3 bases and J lost 0 bases. Here the CDR3 reads CSASPPSGGSYNEQFF. The CDR3 bases are TGCAGTGCTAGCCCGCCTAGCGGAGGCTCCTACAATGAGCAGTTCTTC.

This clonotype turned up a few times. The V and J genes are TRBV20-1 and TRBJ2-1; tentatively, D is TRBD1 (6 bases). The germline V gene has CDR1 DFQATT and CDR2 SNEGSKA (reference sequence). The V end was cut by 5 bases, the J end by 4 bases, with 12 bases between. The CDR3 extends over 13 amino acids. The DNA for the CDR3 is TGCAGTGCTCTACAGGGCTATTACAATGAGCAGTTCTTC. This translates into CSALQGYYNEQFF.

The chain joins TRBV12-3 or TRBV12-4 to TRBJ2-1; D possibly uses TRBD1 or TRBD2 (6 bases each). The CDR3 spans 16 residues. Trimming cost V 7 bases and J 0 bases, with 16 bases left between them. CDR3 nucleotide sequence: TGTGCCAGCACCGAACCGGGGGCGAGCTCCTACAATGAGCAGTTCTTC. Its protein product is CASTEPGASSYNEQFF.

V gene TRBV20-1 combines with J gene TRBJ2-7; D not certain. Trimming stripped 5 bases from V and 5 bases from J, with 19 bases between. The CDR3 consists of 14 residues. Germline V gene sequence: CDR1 DFQATT, CDR2 SNEGSKA (reference sequence). The CDR3 coding sequence is TGCAGTGCTCCGCCGTGGCCAGAGTGGGACGAGCAGTACTTC. This translates into CSAPPWPEWDEQYF.

Comment on this clonotype: At one of its ends the junction is not consistent with the germline gene, which may arise from a read error. The genes are TRBV7-7 and TRBJ2-1; 13 bases line up with TRBD2. This CDR3 has 14 residues. Looked up from germline, CDR1 is SSHAT and CDR2 is FNYEAQ (reference sequence). CDR3 in DNA: TGTGCTAGCAGCCCGCGACTAGCGGGAGGCGAGCAGTTCTTC. Amino acids: CASSPRLAGGEQFF.

This chain uses TRBV4-1 with TRBJ2-7, with 7 positions matching TRBD2. The germline V gene has CDR1 MGHRA and CDR2 YSYEKL. V trimming: 4 bases; J trimming: 2 bases; junction bases outside the gene matches: 11. The CDR3 spans 16 residues. The chain's CDR3 is CASSRLGSGRPYEQYF. As DNA, the CDR3 is TGCGCCAGCAGCCGCTTAGGTAGCGGGCGTCCCTACGAGCAGTACTTC.

V and J are TRBV2 and TRBJ2-7, with D possibly being TRBD2 (5 bases). The length of the CDR3 is 15 residues. V lost 2 bases, J lost 7 bases, and 18 bases lay in between. CDR1 is SNHLY and CDR2 is FYNNEI in the germline V gene. The CDR3 sequence is CASSERGQSVEEQYF. The CDR3 nucleotides are TGTGCCAGCAGTGAACGCGGGCAGTCAGTCGAAGAGCAGTACTTC. The complete variable domain, with remaining parts taken from reference TRBV2 and TRBJ2-7, reads EPEVTQTPSHQVTQMGQEVILRCVPISNHLYFYWYRQILGQKVEFLVSFYNNEISEKSEIFDDQFSVERPDGSNFTLKIRSTKLEDSAMYFCASSERGQSVEEQYFGPGTRLTVT.

The gene calls are TRBV20-1 and TRBJ1-5; D perhaps matches TRBD1 (6 bases). Deletions cut 0 bases from V and 4 bases from J, with 13 bases between. This CDR3 comprises 15 residues. Germline V gives CDR1 DFQATT, CDR2 SNEGSKA (reference sequence). The CDR3 DNA reads as TGCAGTGCTAGAGATGACAGGCCGGGGAATCAGCCCCAGCATTTT. This codes for CSARDDRPGNQPQHF.

Only a few counts were recorded for this clonotype. CDR3 sequence (DNA): TGCGCCAGCAGTCAATCGGTGGTGATACCCTACAATGAGCAGTTCTTC. Encoded protein: CASSQSVVIPYNEQFF. The chain links TRBV23-1 to TRBJ2-1; D is ambiguous. TRBV23-1 is an open reading frame, and its role is uncertain. Trimming shortened V by 0 bases and J by 2 bases, and 11 bases separated the two germline ends. CDR3 length: 16 amino acids.

V gene TRBV3-1 combines with J gene TRBJ2-5, with 8 bases that match TRBD1. The CDR3 consists of 15 residues. Germline CDR1 is LGHDT and CDR2 is YNNKEL (reference sequence). V trimming: 2 bases; J trimming: 5 bases; junction bases outside the gene matches: 7. This chain's CDR3 is CASSQSQGAEETQYF. Here the CDR3 DNA reads TGTGCCAGCAGCCAAAGCCAGGGGGCGGAGGAGACCCAGTACTTC.

This clonotype was found once. The chain employs TRBV18 and TRBJ1-1; 7 bases match TRBD1. Losses at the gene ends were 5 bases for V and 6 bases for J; bases not matched to a gene: 3. CDR3 size: 12 residues. Germline lookup yields CDR1 KGHSH and CDR2 LQKENI. CDR3 DNA: TGTGCCAGCTCATACGGACAGGCTGAAGCTTTCTTT. As protein: CASSYGQAEAFF.

The CDR3, as DNA: TGTGCCAGCAGTGGGGTAGCGCTCACAGATACGCAGTATTTT. Protein: CASSGVALTDTQYF. This chain connects TRBV6-1 to TRBJ2-3, with D tentatively TRBD2 (5 bases). V was clipped by 4 bases and J by 2 bases, with 10 bases between them. The CDR3 spans 14 residues. Germline loops: CDR1 MNHNS, CDR2 SASEGT.

CDR3 in amino acids: CASMDSILAKNIQYF. The DNA of the CDR3 is TGTGCCAGCATGGACAGTATCCTAGCCAAAAACATTCAGTACTTC. The chain combines TRBV6-1 with TRBJ2-4; TRBD1 might be the D (6 bases). Trimming shortened V by 7 bases and J by 0 bases, and 13 bases separated the two germline ends. The CDR3 consists of 15 residues. Germline V gene sequence: CDR1 MNHNS, CDR2 SASEGT.

The rearrangement joins TRBV5-1 to TRBJ2-3; possibly TRBD1 for D (5 bases). Germline V gene data show CDR1 as SGHRS and CDR2 as YFSETQ. The CDR3 is 13 amino acids. V gave up 1 base and J gave up 6 bases, with 9 bases separating them. The chain's CDR3 is CASSLTGLDTQYF. The CDR3 bases are TGCGCCAGCAGCTTGACAGGTTTGGATACGCAGTATTTT.

The rearrangement links TRBV20-1 to TRBJ2-3; no reliable D call. The CDR3 covers 10 residues. Trimming took 4 bases from V and 7 from J, leaving 6 bases between them. Germline values: CDR1 DFQATT, CDR2 SNEGSKA (reference sequence). CDR3 residues: CSATENTQYF. CDR3 nucleotides: TGCAGTGCTACGGAAAATACGCAGTATTTT.

The chain has TRBV11-2 and TRBJ2-4; 11 bases match TRBD2. The J segment lost 3 bases and the V segment lost 5 bases, leaving 15 bases of the junction unmatched. The CDR3 runs to 19 residues. Germline CDR1 SGHAT, CDR2 FQNNGV. CDR3 bases: TGTGCCAGCAGCCGGACGACTAGCGGGGACCCGTCGGGCAAAAACATTCAGTACTTC. Its protein is CASSRTTSGDPSGKNIQYF.

The gene calls are TRBV6-2 or TRBV6-3 and TRBJ2-1, with TRBD1 matching over 7 bases. The CDR3 runs to 18 residues. V shed 6 bases and J 0 bases; nucleotides not matched to a gene: 14. Germline V CDR1 and CDR2: MNHEY, SVGEGT. The CDR3 sequence: CASRGGDRGPSSYNEQFF. In DNA, the CDR3 is TGTGCCAGCAGAGGCGGTGATAGGGGGCCCAGCTCCTACAATGAGCAGTTCTTC.